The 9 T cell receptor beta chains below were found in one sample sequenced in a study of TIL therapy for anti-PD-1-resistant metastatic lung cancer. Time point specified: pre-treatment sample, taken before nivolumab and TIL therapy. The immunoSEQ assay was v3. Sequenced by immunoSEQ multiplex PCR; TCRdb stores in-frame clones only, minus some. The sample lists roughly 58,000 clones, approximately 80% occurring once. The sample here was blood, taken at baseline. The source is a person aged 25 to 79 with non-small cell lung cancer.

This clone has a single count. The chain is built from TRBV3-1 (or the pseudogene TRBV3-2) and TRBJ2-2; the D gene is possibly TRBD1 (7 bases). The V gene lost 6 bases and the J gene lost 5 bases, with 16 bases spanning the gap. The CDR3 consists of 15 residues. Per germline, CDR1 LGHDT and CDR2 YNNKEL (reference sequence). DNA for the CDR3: TGTGCCAGCAGACCCAACAGGGGAGGAACCGGGGAGCTGTTTTTT. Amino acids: CASRPNRGGTGELFF.

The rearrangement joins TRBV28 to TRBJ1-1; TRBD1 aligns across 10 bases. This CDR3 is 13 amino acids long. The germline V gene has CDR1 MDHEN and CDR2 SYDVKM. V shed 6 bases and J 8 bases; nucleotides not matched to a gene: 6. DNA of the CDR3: TGTGCCAGCAGCCACCTGGACAGGGGGGAAGCTTTCTTT. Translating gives CASSHLDRGEAFF.

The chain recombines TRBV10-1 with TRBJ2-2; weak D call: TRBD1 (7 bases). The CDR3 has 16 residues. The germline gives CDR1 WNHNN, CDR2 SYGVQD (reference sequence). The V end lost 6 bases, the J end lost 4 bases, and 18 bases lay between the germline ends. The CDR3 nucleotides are TGCGCCAGCAGCTTACAGGGGATGGGGGGCACCGGGGAGCTGTTTTTT. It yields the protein CASSLQGMGGTGELFF.

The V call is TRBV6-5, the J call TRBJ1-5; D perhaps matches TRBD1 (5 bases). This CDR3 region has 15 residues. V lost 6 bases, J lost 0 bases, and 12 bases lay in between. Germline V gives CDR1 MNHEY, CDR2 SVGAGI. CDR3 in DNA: TGTGCCAGCAGGAGGGACCAGTATAGCAATCAGCCCCAGCATTTT. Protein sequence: CASRRDQYSNQPQHF.

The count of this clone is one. The CDR3 nucleotides are TGTGCCACCAGTGACCCAACAGGGTTTACGTACAATGAGCAGTTCTTC. Its translation: CATSDPTGFTYNEQFF. This sequence joins TRBV24-1 and TRBJ2-1; tentative D call: TRBD1 (6 bases). Germline V gives CDR1 KGHDR, CDR2 SFDVKD. The CDR3 length is 16 residues. V was shortened by 4 bases and J by 4 bases, with 16 bases between the two germline ends.

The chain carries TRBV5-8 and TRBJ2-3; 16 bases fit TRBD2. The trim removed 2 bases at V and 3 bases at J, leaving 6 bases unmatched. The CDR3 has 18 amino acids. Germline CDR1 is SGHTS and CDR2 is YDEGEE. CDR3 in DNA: TGTGCCAGCAGCTTAGGGACTAGCGGGGGGGCCTGGACAGATACGCAGTATTTT. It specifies CASSLGTSGGAWTDTQYF.

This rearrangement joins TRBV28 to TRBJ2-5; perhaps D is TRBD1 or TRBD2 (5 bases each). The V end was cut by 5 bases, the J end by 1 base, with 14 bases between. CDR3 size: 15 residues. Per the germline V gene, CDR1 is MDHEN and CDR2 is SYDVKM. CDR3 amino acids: CASSTNGDLQETQYF. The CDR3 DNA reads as TGTGCCAGCAGTACCAACGGGGACCTCCAAGAGACCCAGTACTTC.

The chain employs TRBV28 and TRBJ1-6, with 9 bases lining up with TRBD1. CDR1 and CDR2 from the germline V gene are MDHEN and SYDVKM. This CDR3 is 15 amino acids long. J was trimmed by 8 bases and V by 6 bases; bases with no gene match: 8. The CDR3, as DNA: TGTGCCAGCAGGAACAGGGGGCTTCGGGATTCACCCCTCCACTTT. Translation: CASRNRGLRDSPLHF.

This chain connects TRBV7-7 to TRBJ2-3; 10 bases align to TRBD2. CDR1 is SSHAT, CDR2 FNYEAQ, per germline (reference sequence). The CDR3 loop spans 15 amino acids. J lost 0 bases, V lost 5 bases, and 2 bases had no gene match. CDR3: CASSRTSGSTDTQYF. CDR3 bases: TGTGCCAGCAGCCGGACTAGCGGAAGCACAGATACGCAGTATTTT. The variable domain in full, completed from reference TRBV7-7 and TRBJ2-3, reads GAGVSQSPRYKVTKRGQDVTLRCDPISSHATLYWYQQALGQGPEFLTYFNYEAQPDKSGLPSDRFSAERPEGSISTLTIQRTEQRDSAMYRCASSRTSGSTDTQYFGPGTRLTVL.